Presented here are 22 T cell receptor beta chains from one specimen sequenced in a study of blood T cell repertoires in COVID-19. Profiled with immunoSEQ multiplex PCR; TCRdb holds only in-frame clones, not every one. The sample carries approximately 140,000 clones, around 88% recorded once. The material sequenced was peripheral blood. The receptors here all came from a human donor in a cohort sampled during active COVID-19.

The chain employs TRBV14 and TRBJ1-1; D is unresolved. This CDR3 spans 14 amino acids. Trimming removed 2 bases at V and 0 bases at J, with 7 bases between. In germline, CDR1 is SGHDN, CDR2 FVKESK. CDR3 nucleotides: TGTGCCAGCAGCCAACAAAACATGAACACTGAAGCTTTCTTT. It specifies CASSQQNMNTEAFF.

The chain carries TRBV7-2 and TRBJ1-6, with a weak D call TRBD1 (6 bases). Trimming cost V 1 base and J 10 bases, with 14 bases left between them. Germline V gene sequence: CDR1 SGHTA, CDR2 FQGNSA. The CDR3 spans 15 residues. CDR3 loop: CASSLGLQGASPLHF. The CDR3 DNA reads as TGTGCCAGCAGCTTAGGTCTACAGGGTGCCTCACCCCTCCACTTT.

This clone showed up just once. This chain uses TRBV15 with TRBJ1-1; possible D gene TRBD1, 5 bases. Germline V lookup: CDR1 LNHNV, CDR2 YYDKDF (reference sequence). Deletions cut 5 bases from V and 3 bases from J, with 10 bases between. The CDR3 spans 13 residues. CDR3 in DNA: TGTGCCACCAGCGATCAGGGTGACACTGAAGCTTTCTTT. Encoded protein: CATSDQGDTEAFF.

This CDR3 reads CASSQDRQTFYNEQFF. CDR3 coding DNA: TGTGCCAGCAGCCAAGATCGCCAGACTTTCTACAATGAGCAGTTCTTC. J is TRBJ2-1 and V is TRBV14; D unclear. Germline-derived CDR1 and CDR2 are SGHDN and FVKESK. CDR3 length equals 16 residues. V was clipped by 0 bases and J by 3 bases, with 12 bases between them.

J is TRBJ2-3 and V is TRBV27; 10 bases fit TRBD2. The germline V gene has CDR1 MNHEY and CDR2 SMNVEV (reference sequence). The CDR3 is 14 residues long. Trimming removed 2 bases from V and 14 bases from J; junction bases left unmatched: 10. As DNA, the CDR3 is TGTGCCAGCAGTTTAGGGGGAGCGGGGGGGAGTTGGTATTTT. This encodes CASSLGGAGGSWYF.

This chain uses TRBV2 with TRBJ1-6, with 8 bases matching TRBD1. This CDR3 contains 13 residues. Germline trimming cut 10 bases from V and 7 bases from J; bases unmatched to any gene: 6. Germline V gene data show CDR1 as SNHLY and CDR2 as FYNNEI. DNA for the CDR3: TGTGCCACTCGGAGGGACAGGAATTCACCCCTCCACTTT. Encoded protein: CATRRDRNSPLHF.

The chain employs TRBV11-3 and TRBJ2-1; D is ambiguous. CDR3 size: 14 residues. V was clipped by 5 bases and J by 6 bases, with 14 bases between them. CDR1 and CDR2 (germline): SGHNT, YENEEA. CDR3 DNA: TGTGCCAGCAGCCTGTTCCTAGGCAGCAATGAGCAGTTCTTC. It specifies CASSLFLGSNEQFF.

The chain has TRBV7-8 and TRBJ2-2; 8 nucleotides align to TRBD1. V shed 6 bases and J 7 bases; nucleotides not matched to a gene: 10. CDR1 SGHVS and CDR2 FQNEAQ come from the germline V gene. The CDR3 sequence is 15 residues long. CDR3: CASSYGRGLIGELFF. The CDR3 DNA reads TGTGCCAGCAGTTACGGCAGGGGGCTTATCGGGGAGCTGTTTTTT. Looking up the rest from reference TRBV7-8 and TRBJ2-2 gives the full variable domain: GAGVSQSPRYKVAKRGQDVALRCDPISGHVSLFWYQQALGQGPEFLTYFQNEAQLDKSGLPSDRFFAERPEGSVSTLKIQRTQQEDSAVYLCASSYGRGLIGELFFGEGSRLTVL.

The genes are TRBV3-1 (or the pseudogene TRBV3-2) and TRBJ1-2; 9 bases map to TRBD1. This CDR3 is built from 15 residues. Trimming took 1 base from V and 4 from J; bases not matched to a gene: 4. CDR1 and CDR2 (germline): LGHDT, YNNKEL (reference sequence). CDR3 sequence reads: CASSQVAGQGYGYTF. The CDR3 nucleotides read TGTGCCAGCAGCCAAGTAGCGGGACAGGGCTATGGCTACACCTTC.

This rearrangement joins TRBV5-6 to TRBJ1-2; 8 bases fit TRBD1. CDR3 length: 15 residues. Germline trimming cut 0 bases from V and 8 bases from J; bases unmatched to any gene: 9. CDR1 is SGHDT and CDR2 is YYEEEE in the germline V gene. CDR3 nucleotide sequence: TGTGCCAGCAGCTTGGCCTGGACAGGGTCCTCCGGCTACACCTTC. Its protein is CASSLAWTGSSGYTF.

The chain has TRBV2 and TRBJ1-5, with D possibly TRBD1 on 6 matching bases. The CDR3 loop spans 15 amino acids. V lost 4 bases and J 0 bases, leaving 10 bases between the germline ends. Germline lookup yields CDR1 SNHLY and CDR2 FYNNEI. The CDR3 region is CASSGTAYSNQPQHF. The CDR3 nucleotides read TGTGCCAGCAGTGGGACAGCCTATAGCAATCAGCCCCAGCATTTT. The full variable domain, completed using reference TRBV2 and TRBJ1-5, is EPEVTQTPSHQVTQMGQEVILRCVPISNHLYFYWYRQILGQKVEFLVSFYNNEISEKSEIFDDQFSVERPDGSNFTLKIRSTKLEDSAMYFCASSGTAYSNQPQHFGDGTRLSIL.

The V gene is TRBV7-9, the J gene TRBJ1-1, with D tentatively TRBD1 (5 bases). The V gene lost 1 base and the J gene lost 5 bases, with 11 bases spanning the gap. The CDR3 is 14 residues long. Germline V gene lookup returns CDR1 SEHNR and CDR2 FQNEAQ (reference sequence). CDR3 residues: CASSLEWGRTEAFF. Here the CDR3 DNA reads TGTGCCAGCAGCTTAGAATGGGGCAGGACTGAAGCTTTCTTT.

The chain's CDR3 is CAWRLPGVTGELFF. The CDR3 bases are TGTGCCTGGAGGCTTCCCGGAGTCACCGGGGAGCTGTTTTTT. V usage is TRBV30 and J usage is TRBJ2-2; the D is unclear. Trimming took off 3 bases at V and 4 bases at J, with 12 bases between the two ends. The CDR3 is 14 residues long. In germline, CDR1 is GTSNPN, CDR2 SVGIG (reference sequence).

The gene calls are TRBV15 and TRBJ2-3; D perhaps matches TRBD1 (6 bases). The V gene lost 2 bases and the J gene lost 2 bases, with 11 bases spanning the gap. In germline, CDR1 is LNHNV, CDR2 YYDKDF (reference sequence). The CDR3 contains 15 residues. In DNA form, the CDR3 reads TGTGCCACCAGCAGATACAGGGATCCCACAGATACGCAGTATTTT. Translating gives CATSRYRDPTDTQYF.

The V and J genes are TRBV29-1 and TRBJ2-7, with 9 bases identical to TRBD2. The germline gives CDR1 SQVTM, CDR2 ANQGSEA. The V gene end was trimmed by 1 base and the J gene end by 7 bases; junction bases not matched to a gene: 8. This CDR3 has 14 amino acids. DNA for the CDR3: TGCAGCGTTGAAGTTTTGGGACTAGCCGGAGAGCAGTACTTC. It yields the protein CSVEVLGLAGEQYF.

The V and J genes are TRBV6-5 and TRBJ2-7; weak D call: TRBD1 (6 bases). Trimming removed 6 bases at V and 4 bases at J, with 19 bases between. CDR1 and CDR2 (germline): MNHEY, SVGAGI. The CDR3 is 15 residues long. The CDR3 DNA is TGTGCCAGCAGCCGTTCGGGCGGCAGGGGTTACGAGCAGTACTTC. Encoded protein: CASSRSGGRGYEQYF.

This clone appeared once. The V gene is TRBV5-6, the J gene TRBJ2-7; D call uncertain. The CDR3 is made up of 13 amino acids. Trimming pared 7 bases from V and 5 bases from J, leaving 16 bases between. In germline, CDR1 is SGHDT, CDR2 YYEEEE. For the CDR3, the DNA is TGTGCCAGCCAGGTTTATGCGTCGGACGAGCAGTACTTC. It yields the protein CASQVYASDEQYF.

The chain joins TRBV6-4 to TRBJ1-2; D unclear. V lost 1 base and J 2 bases, leaving 11 bases between the germline ends. Germline V gene data show CDR1 as MRHNA and CDR2 as SNTAGT. This CDR3 spans 15 amino acids. The CDR3 nucleotides are TGTGCCAGCAGTGACTATCACACCTCGAACTATGGCTACACCTTC. Its protein product is CASSDYHTSNYGYTF.

This chain uses TRBV18 with TRBJ2-5, with D possibly TRBD2 on 5 matching bases. V dropped 2 bases and J dropped 0 bases, with 10 bases sitting between them. This CDR3 is built from 15 residues. Germline values: CDR1 KGHSH, CDR2 LQKENI. CDR3 bases: TGTGCCAGCTCACCAGGCAGGAGGTACCAAGAGACCCAGTACTTC. Its translation is CASSPGRRYQETQYF.

The chain employs TRBV14 and TRBJ1-6, with D unclear. Trimming shortened V by 6 bases and J by 10 bases, and 16 bases separated the two germline ends. The CDR3 runs to 14 residues. Looked up from germline, CDR1 is SGHDN and CDR2 is FVKESK. The CDR3 reads CASSRTGMGSPLHF. The CDR3, as DNA: TGTGCCAGCAGTAGGACGGGGATGGGATCACCCCTCCACTTT.

The chain combines TRBV11-2 with TRBJ2-7; no firm D call. CDR1 is SGHAT, CDR2 FQNNGV, per germline. With 0 bases removed from V and 4 bases from J, the gap between germline ends came to 4 bases. This CDR3 is 12 amino acids long. Written as DNA, the CDR3 is TGTGCCAGCAGCTTAGACGCGTACGAGCAGTACTTC. Encoded protein: CASSLDAYEQYF.

This clone has only a few counts. The genes are TRBV1 and TRBJ2-5; the table assigns TRBD2, which was not confirmed against the DNA. TRBV1 is a pseudogene locus. This CDR3 has 17 residues. The CDR3 spells CTSSQDLGLAVQETQYF. For the CDR3, the DNA is TGCACCAGCAGCCAAGATCTGGGACTAGCGGTACAAGAGACCCAGTACTTC.